This T cell receptor beta chain was found in a study of shared clonotypes between healthy human individuals. Some clones are missing from TCRdb's copy, which holds only in-frame ones; the method was immunoSEQ multiplex PCR. The data hold roughly 2,000,000 clones, with roughly 94% observed a single time. CD45RO-negative, CCR7-selected cells formed the naive CD8 fraction, which excluded terminally differentiated effector memory CD45RA+ cells. This clone was counted once. This clonotype was sampled from a man aged 18 to 29 in good health. Sequences were obtained from naive CD8+ T cells sorted from blood.

CDR3 in DNA: TGCGCCAGCAGCCAAGAAGCCCCACCGATAGGCAACTATGGCTACACCTTC. This sequence encodes CASSQEAPPIGNYGYTF. The chain carries TRBV4-3 and TRBJ1-2; no reliable D call. CDR3 length: 17 amino acids. From germline, CDR1 is LGHNA and CDR2 YSLEER. Trimming left V 0 bases short and J 2 bases short, with 16 bases between.